Below, 4 T cell receptor beta chains from the same sample are listed, as sequenced in a study of T cell responses to AZD1222 COVID-19 vaccine. Sequenced by immunoSEQ multiplex PCR; TCRdb stores in-frame clones only, minus some. The sample has roughly 100,000 clones; about nine tenths are singletons. Sequenced material: peripheral blood, taken 28 days after the second AZD1222 dose. Receptors originate from an adult who received the AZD1222 COVID-19 vaccine.

Relative to its sample, this clone is medium-sized. The chain joins TRBV7-6 to TRBJ1-1; D remains ambiguous. V lost 0 bases, J lost 0 bases, and 26 bases lay in between. The CDR3 loop spans 21 amino acids. The germline V gene has CDR1 SGHVS and CDR2 FNYEAQ. CDR3 in amino acids: CASSLAPETHKKLEMNTEAFF. The CDR3 nucleotides are TGTGCCAGCAGCTTAGCCCCCGAAACCCACAAGAAGCTTGAAATGAACACTGAAGCTTTCTTT.

The chain is built from TRBV29-1 and TRBJ2-1, with 9 bases identical to TRBD2. V was pared by 7 bases and J by 5 bases, with 12 bases of the junction left unmatched. The germline V gene has CDR1 SQVTM and CDR2 ANQGSEA. The CDR3 sequence is 15 residues long. The CDR3 nucleotides read TGCAGCGGAGCTAGCGGGACCAGCACGAACAATGAGCAGTTCTTC. Encoded protein: CSGASGTSTNNEQFF.

The gene calls are TRBV6-2 or TRBV6-3 and TRBJ1-2; possible D gene TRBD1, 5 bases. The CDR3 runs to 13 residues. V lost 5 bases and J lost 8, with 15 bases in between. Germline V gene data show CDR1 as MNHEY and CDR2 as SVGEGT. CDR3 sequence (DNA): TGTGCCAGCAGTCGACAGCCCGGAGGGGGCTACACCTTC. Its translation is CASSRQPGGGYTF.

The chain uses TRBV28 and TRBJ1-2, with 7 bases that match TRBD1. This CDR3 contains 13 residues. V shed 7 bases and J 8 bases; nucleotides not matched to a gene: 10. The germline CDR1 and CDR2 sequences are MDHEN and SYDVKM. CDR3 in amino acids: CASTSYRGAGYTF. CDR3 DNA sequence: TGTGCCAGCACGTCCTACAGGGGTGCCGGCTACACCTTC.